This TCR beta chain originates from a study of graft-versus-host responses after intestinal transplantation. On this clone: Its antigen is as yet unknown.

Some clones are missing from TCRdb's copy, which holds only in-frame ones; the method was immunoSEQ multiplex PCR. The sample shows 35,000 to 50,000 clones, nearly 95% of them seen only once. The ends lost 0 bases at V and 5 bases at J; junction bases unmatched: 6. The CDR3 spans 15 residues. Germline V gene data show CDR1 as KGHSH and CDR2 as LQKENI. The sequence came from a human donor who was the organ donor for an intestinal transplant. The sequences come from unstimulated CD8+ T cells sorted from spleen or lymph node cells, collected before transplant. This sequence joins TRBV18 and TRBJ2-7; 8 positions agree with TRBD2. The CDR3 bases are TGTGCCAGCTCACCACCGAGCGGGGGCGGCCACGAGCAGTACTTC. Amino acid sequence: CASSPPSGGGHEQYF. Combining the CDR3 with reference TRBV18 and TRBJ2-7 gives the whole variable domain NAGVMQNPRHLVRRRGQEARLRCSPMKGHSHVYWYRQLPEEGLKFMVYLQKENIIDESGMPKERFSAEFPKEGPSILRIQQVVRGDSAAYFCASSPPSGGGHEQYFGPGTRLTVT.